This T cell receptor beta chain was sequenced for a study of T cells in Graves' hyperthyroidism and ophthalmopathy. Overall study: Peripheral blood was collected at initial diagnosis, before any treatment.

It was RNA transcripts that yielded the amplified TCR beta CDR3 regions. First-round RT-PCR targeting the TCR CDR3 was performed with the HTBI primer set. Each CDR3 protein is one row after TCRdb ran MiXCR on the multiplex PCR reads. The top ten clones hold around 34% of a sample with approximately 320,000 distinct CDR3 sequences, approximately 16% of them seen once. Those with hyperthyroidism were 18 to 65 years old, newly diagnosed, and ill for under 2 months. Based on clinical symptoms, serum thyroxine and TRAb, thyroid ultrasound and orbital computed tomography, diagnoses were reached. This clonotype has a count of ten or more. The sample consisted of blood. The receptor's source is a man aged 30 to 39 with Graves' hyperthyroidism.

CDR3 in amino acids: CASTSPGGLIYEQYF. The CDR3, as DNA: TGTGCCAGCACTTCTCCGGGAGGACTCATCTACGAGCAGTACTTC. The chain links TRBV28 to TRBJ2-7; TRBD2 matches 7 bases. The germline gives CDR1 MDHEN, CDR2 SYDVKM. CDR3 length: 15 residues. Trimming at V came to 7 bases and at J to 3 bases, leaving 12 bases not matched to a gene. Looking up the rest from reference TRBV28 and TRBJ2-7 gives the full variable domain: DVKVTQSSRYLVKRTGEKVFLECVQDMDHENMFWYRQDPGLGLRLIYFSYDVKMKEKGDIPEGYSVSREKKERFSLILESASTNQTSMYLCASTSPGGLIYEQYFGPGTRLTVT.